These T cell receptor beta chains were read from a single sample in a study of CD8 T cells in Susac syndrome. MiXCR was run by TCRdb on the immunoSEQ multiplex PCR reads, yielding one entry per CDR3 protein. The repertoire has around 300,000 distinct CDR3 sequences, approximately 85% of them found once; the top ten carry roughly 0.22%. The sequencing sample was made of CD8+ T cells from PBMCs. Receptors were obtained from a human donor with multiple sclerosis. CDR3s leave out the opening cysteine and the closing phenylalanine or tryptophan.

v_gene: TRBV2
CDR3aa: ASSGDRGTDTQY

v_gene: TRBV7-9
CDR3aa: ASRDGTDTYEQY

v_gene: TRBV13
CDR3aa: ATVQGAKETQY

v_gene: TRBV15
CDR3aa: ATSRDSGRTSYNEQF

v_gene: TRBV2
CDR3aa: ASSEALGGESANEKLF

v_gene: TRBV2
CDR3aa: ASSDLVAGGRYEQY

v_gene: TRBV9
CDR3aa: ASSVAQLNTEAF

v_gene: TRBV24-1
CDR3aa: ATSDLTGLDDTEAF

v_gene: TRBV15
CDR3aa: ATSRDRLGGDEKLF

v_gene: TRBV25-1
CDR3aa: ASSSRQGVAGANVLT

v_gene: TRBV20-1
CDR3aa: SGTRDGGNYGYT

v_gene: TRBV7-2
CDR3aa: ASSAWTSGITDTQY

v_gene: TRBV4-3
CDR3aa: ASQKGDRPSSEKLF

v_gene: TRBV14
CDR3aa: ASSQVAGFFTDTQY

v_gene: TRBV27
CDR3aa: ASSISGGSGYT